This passage covers 20 T cell receptor beta chains from one sample sequenced in a study of OX40 agonist ivuxolimab in advanced cancers. Assay: immunoSEQ multiplex PCR; the TCRdb copy retains only in-frame clones and omits some. The repertoire holds 90,000 to 100,000 clones, with 85% to 90% as singletons. The sample was CD4+ or CD8+ T cells sorted from blood, taken in a trial of the OX40 agonist ivuxolimab. These receptors were taken from an adult with an advanced solid tumor such as melanoma, head and neck, liver or kidney cancer.

The chain links TRBV27 to TRBJ2-3; TRBD2 matches at 12 bases. Germline V gene data show CDR1 as MNHEY and CDR2 as SMNVEV (reference sequence). The trim removed 6 bases at V and 2 bases at J, leaving 6 bases unmatched. The CDR3 has 16 residues. DNA of the CDR3: TGTGCCAGCAGACCCTGGACTAGCGGGAACACAGATACGCAGTATTTT. Protein: CASRPWTSGNTDTQYF.

The genes are TRBV7-3 and TRBJ1-2, with D possibly being TRBD1 (5 bases). The germline gives CDR1 SGHTA, CDR2 FQGTGA. The CDR3 covers 12 residues. Trimming stripped 6 bases from V and 8 bases from J, with 13 bases between. CDR3 region: CASSSAGLGYTF. CDR3 coding DNA: TGTGCCAGCAGTTCTGCGGGACTGGGCTACACCTTC.

This chain joins TRBV5-5 and TRBJ2-2, with D possibly TRBD2 on 6 matching bases. The CDR3 contains 15 residues. The ends were cut back, 4 bases at V and 0 bases at J, with 10 bases in the middle. Germline values: CDR1 SGHKS, CDR2 YYEKEE (reference sequence). This CDR3 reads CASSPGGANTGELFF. The CDR3, as DNA: TGTGCCAGCAGCCCAGGAGGGGCGAACACCGGGGAGCTGTTTTTT.

The chain combines TRBV30 with TRBJ1-2, with D unresolved. The V end lost 0 bases, the J end lost 8 bases, and 7 bases lay between the germline ends. CDR3 length equals 11 residues. In germline, CDR1 is GTSNPN, CDR2 SVGIG (reference sequence). The CDR3 sequence: CAWSVPRGYTF. In DNA, the CDR3 is TGTGCCTGGAGTGTACCCCGAGGCTACACCTTC. The full variable domain, completed using reference TRBV30 and TRBJ1-2, is SQTIHQWPATLVQPVGSPLSLECTVEGTSNPNLYWYRQAAGRGLQLLFYSVGIGQISSEVPQNLSASRPQDRQFILSSKKLLLSDSGFYLCAWSVPRGYTFGSGTRLTVV.

The rearrangement uses TRBV6-6 and TRBJ2-1; 8 positions match TRBD2. The J segment lost 1 base and the V segment lost 5 bases, leaving 4 bases of the junction unmatched. Germline V gene data show CDR1 as MNHNY and CDR2 as SVGAGI (reference sequence). The CDR3 runs 15 residues. Here the CDR3 DNA reads TGTGCCAGCAGTACGCCTAGCGGGTCCTACAATGAGCAGTTCTTC. Its protein product is CASSTPSGSYNEQFF.

This chain connects TRBV4-2 to TRBJ2-6, with TRBD2 identical over 7 bases. There are 17 residues in the CDR3. After removal of 4 bases from V and 0 bases from J, the junction contained 6 bases not matched to a gene. From germline, CDR1 is LGHNA and CDR2 YNFKEQ. The CDR3 nucleotides are TGTGCCAGCAGCCGAGCGGGGCTGCGCTCTGGGGCCAACGTCCTGACTTTC. As protein: CASSRAGLRSGANVLTF.

The rearrangement joins TRBV18 to TRBJ1-1; no clear D gene. Germline CDR1 reads KGHSH; CDR2 reads LQKENI. Deletions cut 2 bases from V and 0 bases from J, with 4 bases between. The CDR3 loop spans 13 amino acids. DNA for the CDR3: TGTGCCAGCTCACCAAACATGAACACTGAAGCTTTCTTT. Its translation is CASSPNMNTEAFF.

Turning to this clone: The sample holds other DNA sequences that translate to the same CDR3. The rearrangement uses TRBV6-5 and TRBJ2-3; no clear D. Germline values: CDR1 MNHEY, CDR2 SVGAGI. This CDR3 is 10 amino acids long. V dropped 8 bases and J dropped 5 bases, with 5 bases sitting between them. Here the CDR3 reads CASGRDTQYF. CDR3 nucleotide sequence: TGTGCCAGCGGACGAGATACGCAGTATTTT.

The chain employs TRBV5-1 and TRBJ2-7, with TRBD2 identical over 7 bases. The CDR3 contains 13 residues. V lost 0 bases to trimming and J lost 7 bases; unmatched junction nucleotides: 4. Germline V gene lookup returns CDR1 SGHRS and CDR2 YFSETQ. The CDR3 sequence: CASSLASGIEQYF. In DNA, the CDR3 is TGCGCCAGCAGCTTGGCTAGCGGAATAGAGCAGTACTTC.

This clone was recorded only once. The chain uses TRBV11-1 and TRBJ1-6, with no clear D. V was shortened by 2 bases and J by 0 bases, with 5 bases between the two germline ends. CDR1 and CDR2 from the germline V gene are SGHAT and FQDESV (reference sequence). The CDR3 has 15 amino acids. In nucleotides, the CDR3 is TGTGCCAGCAGCTTACGCAGCTCCTATAATTCACCCCTCCACTTT. Translating gives CASSLRSSYNSPLHF. The variable domain in full, completed from reference TRBV11-1 and TRBJ1-6, reads EAEVAQSPRYKITEKSQAVAFWCDPISGHATLYWYRQILGQGPELLVQFQDESVVDDSQLPKDRFSAERLKGVDSTLKIQPAELGDSAMYLCASSLRSSYNSPLHFGNGTRLTVT.

As regards this clone: The sample carries other DNA sequences with the same CDR3. The chain is built from TRBV7-2 and TRBJ1-1; the D is unclear. The V and J ends lost 8 bases and 0 bases respectively, with 4 bases between them. Germline values: CDR1 SGHTA, CDR2 FQGNSA. The CDR3 is 11 amino acids. The CDR3 sequence: CASRMNTEAFF. CDR3 bases: TGTGCCAGCCGTATGAACACTGAAGCTTTCTTT. Complete variable domain (other parts from reference TRBV7-2 and TRBJ1-1): GAGVSQSPSNKVTEKGKDVELRCDPISGHTALYWYRQSLGQGLEFLIYFQGNSAPDKSGLPSDRFSAERTGGSVSTLTIQRTQQEDSAVYLCASRMNTEAFFGQGTRLTVV.

The chain is built from TRBV6-6 and TRBJ2-7; 7 bases map to TRBD1. Germline V gives CDR1 MNHNY, CDR2 SVGAGI (reference sequence). The junction had 7 bases not matched to a gene; V was cut back by 5 bases and J by 6 bases. CDR3 length equals 13 residues. The CDR3 loop is CASSRQGVGEQYF. In DNA, the CDR3 is TGTGCCAGCAGTCGACAGGGAGTCGGCGAGCAGTACTTC.

This chain links TRBV5-1 with TRBJ2-5, with D possibly being TRBD2 (5 bases). Per the germline V gene, CDR1 is SGHRS and CDR2 is YFSETQ. The CDR3 length is 16 residues. V lost 4 bases, J lost 1 base, and 17 bases lay in between. CDR3 nucleotide sequence: TGCGCCAGCAGCCCCGCGGGCCTAGCACCCCAAGAGACCCAGTACTTC. Translation: CASSPAGLAPQETQYF.

V usage is TRBV4-1 and J usage is TRBJ2-5; 9 nucleotides align to TRBD2. Trimming at V came to 3 bases and at J to 1 base, leaving 6 bases not matched to a gene. This CDR3 has 16 amino acids. Germline V gene data show CDR1 as MGHRA and CDR2 as YSYEKL. The CDR3 here is CASSHVAGAIQETQYF. As DNA, the CDR3 is TGCGCCAGCAGCCACGTAGCGGGGGCAATCCAAGAGACCCAGTACTTC.

The V call is TRBV11-1, the J call TRBJ2-2; D possibly corresponds to TRBD2 (6 bases). V lost 2 bases to trimming and J lost 1 base, with 11 bases between them. Germline V lookup: CDR1 SGHAT, CDR2 FQDESV (reference sequence). The CDR3 spans 16 residues. The CDR3 coding sequence is TGTGCCAGCAGCTTAAGGGGCGGGGTGAACACCGGGGAGCTGTTTTTT. Its translation is CASSLRGGVNTGELFF.

The DNA for the CDR3 is TGTGCCAGCAGCAAAAGGCCTAGCCGCTCGGGCGAGCAGTACTTC. Its translation: CASSKRPSRSGEQYF. This chain connects TRBV21-1 to TRBJ2-7; TRBD2 is taken as the D call from the table, unchecked against the DNA. TRBV21-1 is a recognized pseudogene. This CDR3 is 15 amino acids long.

The CDR3 is CASSQGLDSPLHF. As DNA, the CDR3 is TGTGCCAGCTCGCAGGGGCTTGATTCACCCCTCCACTTT. J is TRBJ1-6 and V is TRBV19, with TRBD1 as a possible D gene (6 bases). The germline CDR1 and CDR2 sequences are LNHDA and SQIVND (reference sequence). The CDR3 spans 13 residues. V gave up 9 bases and J gave up 8 bases, with 14 bases separating them.

The chain carries TRBV10-1 and TRBJ2-7; TRBD2 matches 14 bases. V lost 0 bases and J lost 2; bases outside the gene matches: 9. Germline assignment: CDR1 WNHNN and CDR2 SYGVQD (reference sequence). The CDR3 runs to 19 residues. CDR3 loop: CASSESVGGLAGAPYEQYF. Written as DNA, the CDR3 is TGCGCCAGCAGTGAGTCCGTAGGGGGACTAGCGGGGGCCCCCTACGAGCAGTACTTC.

The rearrangement links TRBV7-3 to TRBJ2-1, with 11 bases aligning to TRBD2. The germline V gene encodes CDR1 SGHTA and CDR2 FQGTGA. The CDR3 totals 18 residues. With V trimmed by 7 bases and J by 6 bases, 17 bases remained unmatched. CDR3 bases: TGTGCCAGCAACAACCCGGGTGACTCTAGCGGGAGGATCAATGAGCAGTTCTTC. It encodes CASNNPGDSSGRINEQFF.

This chain uses TRBV6-6 with TRBJ2-7, with D tentatively TRBD2 (6 bases). The CDR3 has 15 residues. The germline gives CDR1 MNHNY, CDR2 SVGAGI (reference sequence). V was shortened by 2 bases and J by 3 bases, with 14 bases between the two germline ends. The CDR3 loop reads CASSYARDFDYEQYF. DNA for the CDR3: TGTGCCAGCAGTTACGCCAGGGACTTCGACTACGAGCAGTACTTC.